This T cell receptor (beta chain) was sequenced for a study of PD-L1 blockade in urothelial cancer. Turning to the study itself: Dosed intravenously at 1,200 mg every 3 weeks, atezolizumab was initiated by patients in the mid-2010s. About 85% of the 29 patients were men whose urothelial cancer was bladder-origin.

Each PCR had synthetic TCR analog templates added to it as a spike-in. Profiled with immunoSEQ multiplex PCR; TCRdb holds only in-frame clones, not every one. Of about 50,000 clones detected, around nine tenths appear once; the ten largest clones hold approximately 15%. The time point here: pretreatment peripheral blood. Metastatic or locally advanced urothelial carcinoma was present in the patients. The sample here was PBMCs, taken around atezolizumab (anti-PD-L1) treatment. The receptor comes from a woman aged 60-75 years with urothelial cancer.

CDR3 nucleotide sequence: TGTGCCAGCAGCCTCGTCGGGACTAGTGGATACAATGAGCAGTTCTTC. It yields the protein CASSLVGTSGYNEQFF. The J gene is TRBJ2-1, the V gene TRBV4-2, with 8 bases lining up with TRBD2. The CDR3 length is 16 residues. With 4 bases clipped from V and 4 bases from J, the junction kept 9 bases outside the gene matches. Germline V gene data show CDR1 as LGHNA and CDR2 as YNFKEQ.